This record covers a single T cell receptor beta chain. In the authors' methods: Nucleated cell number was recorded as an estimate derived from reference gene primer amplification. This table comes from immunoSEQ multiplex PCR, and its TCRdb copy is limited to in-frame clones, with some not included. V and J calls and clone size are those listed in that table; D and trimming were worked out from the DNA. The table records about 83,000 clones, roughly 86% of them present only once. Looked up from germline, CDR1 is MNHEY and CDR2 is SVGEGT. This CDR3 contains 16 residues. V gave up 2 bases and J gave up 7 bases; unmatched junction bases: 5. This entry belongs to a study of blood T cell repertoires in COVID-19. Study overall: Italy, Spain and the United States were the sources of the convalescent and acute COVID-19 samples.

The chain combines TRBV6-2 or TRBV6-3 with TRBJ2-2, with 12 nucleotides matching TRBD2. Sequencing used peripheral blood. This clonotype originated in a man aged 50 or older with active COVID-19. The CDR3, as DNA: TGTGCCAGCAGTTACCCTAGCGGGGGGGCGATCGGGGAGCTGTTTTTT. This encodes CASSYPSGGAIGELFF.